These T cell receptor beta chains were read from a single sample in a study of beta chain features in type 1 diabetes. Sequenced by immunoSEQ multiplex PCR; TCRdb stores in-frame clones only, minus some. The sample lists a few hundred thousand clones; 25% to 35% were seen once. Input material: naive CD4+ T cells from blood. These TCRs come from a man aged 18 to 35 in good health. Both conserved end residues are trimmed from each CDR3. Fields, in order: D gene, J gene, V gene, CDR3 protein. D genes are given only for firm matches.

D gene: TRBD1; J gene: TRBJ2-7; V gene: TRBV18; CDR3 protein: ASSLLTGGKGSYEQY
D gene: -; J gene: TRBJ2-3; V gene: TRBV10-3; CDR3 protein: AISPGVRTDTQY
D gene: TRBD1; J gene: TRBJ1-4; V gene: TRBV30; CDR3 protein: AWAQGNNEKLF
D gene: TRBD2; J gene: TRBJ2-7; V gene: TRBV7-2; CDR3 protein: ASSSPGLAVYEQY
D gene: -; J gene: TRBJ2-3; V gene: TRBV7-9; CDR3 protein: ASSLSGGVADTQY
D gene: TRBD2; J gene: TRBJ2-5; V gene: TRBV7-9; CDR3 protein: ASSHVGRERLETQY
D gene: -; J gene: TRBJ2-7; V gene: TRBV5-1; CDR3 protein: ASSFSSYEQY
D gene: -; J gene: -; V gene: TRBV9; CDR3 protein: ASSVEGLSSYNEQF
D gene: -; J gene: TRBJ2-1; V gene: TRBV4-2; CDR3 protein: ASSQDNTRGNEQF
D gene: -; J gene: TRBJ2-7; V gene: TRBV19; CDR3 protein: ASSWADSYEQY
D gene: TRBD2; J gene: TRBJ2-3; V gene: TRBV14; CDR3 protein: ASSQEAGGWSDTQY
D gene: -; J gene: TRBJ2-2; V gene: TRBV19; CDR3 protein: ASSAPRSGELF
D gene: -; J gene: TRBJ2-1; V gene: TRBV9; CDR3 protein: ASSDGNTNNEQF
D gene: -; J gene: TRBJ2-7; V gene: TRBV14; CDR3 protein: ASSQGLGSFYEQY
D gene: -; J gene: TRBJ2-4; V gene: TRBV7-9; CDR3 protein: ASSSGGGDGKNIQY
D gene: TRBD2; J gene: TRBJ2-3; V gene: TRBV30; CDR3 protein: AWSRAILPGGSTDTQY
D gene: -; J gene: TRBJ1-2; V gene: TRBV7-2; CDR3 protein: ASSLAPGEGGYT
D gene: -; J gene: TRBJ1-1; V gene: TRBV30; CDR3 protein: AWDRLTTEAF
D gene: TRBD1; J gene: TRBJ2-2; V gene: TRBV7-2; CDR3 protein: ASSLDRAIGELF
D gene: -; J gene: TRBJ2-1; V gene: TRBV6-4; CDR3 protein: ASSPGTHAAEQF
D gene: -; J gene: TRBJ1-2; V gene: TRBV7-2; CDR3 protein: ASSLYGPSSGGYT
D gene: TRBD2; J gene: TRBJ2-7; V gene: TRBV5-4; CDR3 protein: ASSLGAGGSSYEQY
D gene: TRBD2; J gene: TRBJ2-1; V gene: TRBV7-2; CDR3 protein: ASSLIAGSYNEQF
D gene: -; J gene: TRBJ2-7; V gene: TRBV7-8; CDR3 protein: ASSLVGGVSYEQY
D gene: TRBD1; J gene: TRBJ1-1; V gene: TRBV7-9; CDR3 protein: ASRPPDRLNTEAF
D gene: -; J gene: TRBJ2-5; V gene: TRBV7-2; CDR3 protein: ASTQLGDPGGTQY
D gene: TRBD2; J gene: TRBJ2-1; V gene: TRBV15; CDR3 protein: ATSRALAGGSNEQF
D gene: -; J gene: TRBJ2-2; V gene: TRBV2; CDR3 protein: ASTYRARNTGELF
D gene: -; J gene: TRBJ2-1; V gene: TRBV9; CDR3 protein: ASSVVGKEGNEQF
D gene: TRBD1; J gene: TRBJ1-1; V gene: TRBV29-1; CDR3 protein: SVGTANTEAF
D gene: -; J gene: TRBJ2-4; V gene: TRBV7-9; CDR3 protein: ASSPTTALAKNIQY